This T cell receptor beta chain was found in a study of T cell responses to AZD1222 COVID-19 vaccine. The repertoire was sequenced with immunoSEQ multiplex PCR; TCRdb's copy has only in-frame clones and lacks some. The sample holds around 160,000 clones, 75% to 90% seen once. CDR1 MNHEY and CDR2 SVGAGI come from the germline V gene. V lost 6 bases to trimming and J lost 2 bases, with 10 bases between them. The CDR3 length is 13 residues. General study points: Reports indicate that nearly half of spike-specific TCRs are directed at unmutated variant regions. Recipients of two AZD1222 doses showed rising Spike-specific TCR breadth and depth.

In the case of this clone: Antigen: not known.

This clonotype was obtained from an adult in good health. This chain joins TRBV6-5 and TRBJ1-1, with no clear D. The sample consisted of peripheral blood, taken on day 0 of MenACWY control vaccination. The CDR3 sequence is CASSRLSNTEAFF. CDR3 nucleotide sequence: TGTGCCAGCAGCAGACTTTCCAACACTGAAGCTTTCTTT.